A selection of T cell receptor beta chains follows, all from one sample in a study of T cells expressing NK-cell markers. Reprocessing the 5' RACE reads, TCRdb reports a single entry for every CDR3 protein and omits DNA. The table lists roughly 150,000 distinct CDR3 sequences. Specimen: blood T cells: a sorted CD56 or NKG2C T cell subset, CD4+ or CD8+ T cells, or bulk PBMC T cells (not recorded which). The receptor set was obtained from a woman between 18 and 75 years old in good health. Each CDR3 is given with its conserved first and last residue.

CDR3 length	V gene	J gene	CDR3 protein
14	TRBV6-1	TRBJ2-7	CASSMGGVPYEQYF
19	TRBV5-6	TRBJ2-7	CASSPIEGDTYSPTYEQYF
17	TRBV11-2	TRBJ2-7	CASSRTTGTGDSYEQYF
13	TRBV2	TRBJ1-1	CASSLSRQTEAFF
14	TRBV7-9	TRBJ1-1	CASSVGVGDTEAFF
15	TRBV5-1	TRBJ2-7	CASSSRGQGGNEQYF
15	TRBV6-4	TRBJ1-2	CASSDRAGGQYGYTF
15	TRBV11-2	TRBJ1-6	CASTRRDRDNSPLHF
13	TRBV20-1	TRBJ1-6	CSASAGGSSPLHF
17	TRBV24-1	TRBJ2-2	CATSDLRQGANTGELFF
14	TRBV5-1	TRBJ2-4	CASSLQGAKNIQYF
19	TRBV5-1	TRBJ2-2	CASSLFRTSGRERTGELFF
13	TRBV12-3/TRBV12-4	TRBJ1-6	CASSLGGESPLHF
17	TRBV6-1	TRBJ2-1	CASSESGTLIGGNEQFF
13	TRBV30	TRBJ2-1	CAWGGRTYNEQFF
15	TRBV7-8	TRBJ2-1	CASSHPGISNNEQFF
13	TRBV13	TRBJ1-1	CASSSSMNTEAFF